This TCR beta chain was identified during a study of T cells after posttransplantation cyclophosphamide. General study results and limits: TRB overlap between skin or GI tissue T cells and blood was limited.

Data came from immunoSEQ multiplex PCR; TCRdb stores just in-frame clones and leaves some out. The profile covers around 35,000 clones, none occurring a single time. This clone showed up many times. As yet, its antigen is unknown. Sequencing was carried out using PBMCs. This receptor was identified in a man aged 25-45 years in good health and a related stem cell transplant donor.

The CDR3 nucleotides are TGTGCCAGCAGGGAAGAGGCGGGGGGAGGGGCCAAAAACATTCAGTACTTC. It is translated as CASREEAGGGAKNIQYF. The gene calls are TRBV5-4 and TRBJ2-4; TRBD2 aligns across 8 bases. The V gene end was trimmed by 5 bases and the J gene end by 1 base; junction bases not matched to a gene: 11. This CDR3 comprises 17 residues. The germline V gene has CDR1 SGHNT and CDR2 YYREEE (reference sequence).